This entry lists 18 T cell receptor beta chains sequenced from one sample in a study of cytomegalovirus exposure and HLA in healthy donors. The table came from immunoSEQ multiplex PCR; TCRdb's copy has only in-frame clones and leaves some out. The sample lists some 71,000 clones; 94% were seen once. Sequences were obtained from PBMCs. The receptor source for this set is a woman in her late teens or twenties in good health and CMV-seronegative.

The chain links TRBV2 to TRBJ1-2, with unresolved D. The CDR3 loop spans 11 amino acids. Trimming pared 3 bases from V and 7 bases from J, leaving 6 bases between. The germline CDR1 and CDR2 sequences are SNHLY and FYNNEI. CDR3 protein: CASSDGSGYTF. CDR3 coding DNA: TGTGCCAGCAGTGACGGGAGTGGCTACACCTTC.

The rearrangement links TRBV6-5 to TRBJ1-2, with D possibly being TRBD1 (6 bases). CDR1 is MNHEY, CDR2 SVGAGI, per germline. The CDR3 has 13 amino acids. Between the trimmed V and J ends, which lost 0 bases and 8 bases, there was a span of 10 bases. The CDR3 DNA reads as TGTGCCAGCAGTTACTCGACAGGTCTCGGCTACACCTTC. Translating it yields CASSYSTGLGYTF.

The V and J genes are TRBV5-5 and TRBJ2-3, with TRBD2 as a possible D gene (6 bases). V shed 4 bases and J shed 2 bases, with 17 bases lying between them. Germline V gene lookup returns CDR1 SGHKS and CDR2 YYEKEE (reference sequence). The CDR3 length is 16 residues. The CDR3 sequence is CASSRFDSGVTDTQYF. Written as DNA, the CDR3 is TGTGCCAGCAGCCGCTTTGATAGCGGAGTCACAGATACGCAGTATTTT.

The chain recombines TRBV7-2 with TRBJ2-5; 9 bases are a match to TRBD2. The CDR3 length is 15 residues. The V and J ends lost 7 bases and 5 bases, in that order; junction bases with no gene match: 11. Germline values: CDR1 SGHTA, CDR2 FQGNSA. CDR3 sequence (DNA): TGTGCCAGCACCCAAGGGCGGGGGGGCCAGGAGACCCAGTACTTC. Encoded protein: CASTQGRGGQETQYF. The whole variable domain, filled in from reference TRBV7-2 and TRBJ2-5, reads GAGVSQSPSNKVTEKGKDVELRCDPISGHTALYWYRQSLGQGLEFLIYFQGNSAPDKSGLPSDRFSAERTGGSVSTLTIQRTQQEDSAVYLCASTQGRGGQETQYFGPGTRLLVL.

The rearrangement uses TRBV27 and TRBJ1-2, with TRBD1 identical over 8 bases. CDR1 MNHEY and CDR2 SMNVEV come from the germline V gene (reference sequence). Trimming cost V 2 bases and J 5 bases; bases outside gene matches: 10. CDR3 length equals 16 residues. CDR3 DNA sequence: TGTGCCAGCAGTTTACAGGCAGGGGGCGGGTCATATGGCTACACCTTC. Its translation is CASSLQAGGGSYGYTF.

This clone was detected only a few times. The CDR3 nucleotides read TGTGCCAGCAGGCAGGACAGGGGCTCTGGAAACACCATATATTTT. Protein sequence: CASRQDRGSGNTIYF. V is TRBV6-6 and J is TRBJ1-3; 9 bases agree with TRBD1. The CDR3 has 15 residues. Germline-derived CDR1 and CDR2 are MNHNY and SVGAGI (reference sequence). Unmatched junction bases numbered 3, after V lost 6 bases and J lost 0 bases.

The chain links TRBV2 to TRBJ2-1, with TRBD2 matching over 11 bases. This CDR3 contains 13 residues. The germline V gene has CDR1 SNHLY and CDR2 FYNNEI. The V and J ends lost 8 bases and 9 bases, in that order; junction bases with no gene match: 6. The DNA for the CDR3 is TGTGCCAGCGGGGGACTAGCGGTCCGTGAGCAGTTCTTC. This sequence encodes CASGGLAVREQFF.

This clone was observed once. CDR3 loop: CASSRTGGSLWGNTIYF. The CDR3 DNA reads as TGTGCCAGCAGTCGCACAGGGGGCAGTCTCTGGGGAAACACCATATATTTT. This rearrangement joins TRBV11-2 to TRBJ1-3; TRBD1 agrees at 9 bases. CDR1 is SGHAT, CDR2 FQNNGV, per germline. Trimming took 6 bases from V and 4 from J; bases not matched to a gene: 13. The CDR3 covers 17 residues.

CDR3: CASSLRAKNIQYF. The CDR3 coding sequence is TGTGCCAGCAGCCTAAGAGCCAAAAACATTCAGTACTTC. The chain employs TRBV27 and TRBJ2-4; D is ambiguous. Germline V gene sequence: CDR1 MNHEY, CDR2 SMNVEV (reference sequence). This CDR3 is 13 amino acids long. The germline V and J ends were trimmed by 6 bases and 0 bases, with 6 bases remaining between them.

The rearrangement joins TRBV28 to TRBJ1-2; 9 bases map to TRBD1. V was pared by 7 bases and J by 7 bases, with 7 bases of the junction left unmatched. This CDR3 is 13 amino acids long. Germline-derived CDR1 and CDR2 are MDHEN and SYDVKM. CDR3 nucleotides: TGTGCCAGCACCGGGACAGGGAGCCCTGGCTACACCTTC. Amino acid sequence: CASTGTGSPGYTF.

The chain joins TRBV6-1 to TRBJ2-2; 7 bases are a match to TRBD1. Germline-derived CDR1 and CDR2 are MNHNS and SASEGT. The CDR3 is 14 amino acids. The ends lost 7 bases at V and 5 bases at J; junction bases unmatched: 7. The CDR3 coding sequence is TGTGCCAGCACCGACAGGGCCCCTACCGGGGAGCTGTTTTTT. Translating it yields CASTDRAPTGELFF.

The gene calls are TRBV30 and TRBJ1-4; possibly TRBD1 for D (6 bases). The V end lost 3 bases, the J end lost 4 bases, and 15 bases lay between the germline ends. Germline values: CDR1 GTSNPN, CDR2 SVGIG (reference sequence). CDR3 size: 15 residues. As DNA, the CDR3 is TGTGCCTGGAGCGCCGGGACACTTCTTAATGAAAAACTGTTTTTT. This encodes CAWSAGTLLNEKLFF.

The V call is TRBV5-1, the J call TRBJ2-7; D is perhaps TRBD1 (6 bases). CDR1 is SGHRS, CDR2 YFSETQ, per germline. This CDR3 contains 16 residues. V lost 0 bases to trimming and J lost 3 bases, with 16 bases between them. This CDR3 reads CASSLDLGAGDYEQYF. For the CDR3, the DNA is TGCGCCAGCAGCTTGGACTTGGGGGCCGGCGACTACGAGCAGTACTTC.

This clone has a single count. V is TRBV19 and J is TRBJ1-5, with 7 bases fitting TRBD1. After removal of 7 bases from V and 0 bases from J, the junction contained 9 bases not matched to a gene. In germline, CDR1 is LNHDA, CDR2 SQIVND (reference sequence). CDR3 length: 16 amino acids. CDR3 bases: TGTGCCAGTACCCCAGGGGGGCGTCTTAGCAATCAGCCCCAGCATTTT. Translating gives CASTPGGRLSNQPQHF.

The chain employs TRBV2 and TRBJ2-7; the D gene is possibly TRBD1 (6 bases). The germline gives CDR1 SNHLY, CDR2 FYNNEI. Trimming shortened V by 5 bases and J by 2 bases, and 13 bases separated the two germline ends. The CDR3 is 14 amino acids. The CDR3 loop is CASSPSRQAYEQYF. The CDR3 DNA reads TGTGCCAGCAGTCCTTCTCGACAGGCCTACGAGCAGTACTTC.

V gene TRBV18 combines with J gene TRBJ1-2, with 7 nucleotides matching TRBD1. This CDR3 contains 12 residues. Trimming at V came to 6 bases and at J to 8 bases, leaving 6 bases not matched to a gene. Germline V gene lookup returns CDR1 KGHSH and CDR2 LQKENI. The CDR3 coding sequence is TGTGCCAGCTCGACGGCACAGGGGGGCTACACCTTC. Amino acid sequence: CASSTAQGGYTF.

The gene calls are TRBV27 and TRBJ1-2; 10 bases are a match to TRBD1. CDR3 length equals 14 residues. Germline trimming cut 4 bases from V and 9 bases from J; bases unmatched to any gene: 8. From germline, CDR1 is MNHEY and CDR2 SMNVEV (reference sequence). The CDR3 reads CASSSPGQGLRYTF. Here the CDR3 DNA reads TGTGCCAGCAGTTCTCCGGGACAGGGGTTGCGCTACACCTTC.

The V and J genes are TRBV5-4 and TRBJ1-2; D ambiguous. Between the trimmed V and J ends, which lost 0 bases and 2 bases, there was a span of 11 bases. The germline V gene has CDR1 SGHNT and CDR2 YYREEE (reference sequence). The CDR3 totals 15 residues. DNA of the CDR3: TGTGCCAGCAGCTTGGCGGGAGTCCCCAACTATGGCTACACCTTC. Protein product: CASSLAGVPNYGYTF.